This is a list of T cell receptor beta chains from one sample in a study of blood T cell repertoires in COVID-19. TCRdb's copy holds only in-frame clones and misses some; the assay was immunoSEQ multiplex PCR. The sample lists 70,000 to 95,000 clones, roughly 90% occurring once. The sequenced material came from peripheral blood. The source of these receptors is a middle-aged man with COVID-19, enrolled during active disease. Both conserved end residues are part of each CDR3. A D gene is named only where the DNA matches it firmly. Rows may omit the clone size; those that give it use once, few, many or a size class.

d_call	clone_size	v_call	cdr3_aa
TRBD1	-	TRBV5-4	CASSQLGQDNSPLHF
TRBD2	-	TRBV7-6	CASSLMPGSGGVGEQFF
-	few	TRBV21-1	CASSSLRTYRGSTEAFF
TRBD1	-	TRBV6-6	CASSRSGQRETQYF
-	once	TRBV5-1	CASSLPEHNSPLHF
-	once	TRBV7-8	CASSPPFEKSILLKFEKLFF
-	-	TRBV27	CASSLALGGAGGYTF
TRBD1	few	TRBV4-2	CASSQDGTGVGQPQHF
-	-	TRBV4-1	CASSQGGRGRSGANVLTF
-	-	TRBV23-1	CASSLDWAQDTQYF
TRBD1	-	TRBV29-1	CSAATGVGGQPQHF
-	few	TRBV18	CASSPTYRDVNEKLFF
-	-	TRBV10-3	CAISEKTGNTEAFF
-	few	TRBV19	CASSIRRDQPQHF
TRBD1	-	TRBV2	CASSRSGTANQPQHF
-	-	TRBV30	CAWSPPVDSRPYEQYF
TRBD1	-	TRBV29-1	CSVGGTEDYGYTF
TRBD1	-	TRBV7-2	CASSYRQGPYEQYF
TRBD1	once	TRBV7-8	CASSRFQGAAFEQYF
-	-	TRBV27	CASRDTSSYEQYF
TRBD1	once	TRBV7-8	CASSSDRVSYEQYF
-	-	TRBV13	CASSPRNLKYEQYF
-	-	TRBV10-3	CAISQGRPGGEPQHF
-	-	TRBV9	CASSFQTGSDTIYF
-	few	TRBV11-3	CASSAGTSSGNTIYF
-	-	TRBV9	CASSVAIGAQETQYF
-	-	TRBV29-1	CSVVIPGGVSNEKLFF
TRBD2	-	TRBV7-6	CASSRTSGGSTDTQYF
-	-	TRBV27	CASSSLFDTGEKLFF
TRBD1	-	TRBV14	CASSQVQGLGNEKLFF
TRBD2	once	TRBV19	CASSTGLAGTDTQYF
TRBD2	-	TRBV15	CATSRDRGLGMTDTQYF
-	few	TRBV11-1	CASSQNRYQPQHF
TRBD1	-	TRBV7-8	CASSPRDRANYGYTF
TRBD2	-	TRBV9	CASSVGLGERGLPYEQYF
-	-	TRBV18	CASSQEGQSTDTQYF
TRBD2	-	TRBV4-3	CASSQLAGWSYEQYF
TRBD1	-	TRBV14	CASSLGQGSSPLHF
TRBD1	-	TRBV5-5	CASSFTGQGPGYTF
TRBD1	-	TRBV6-1	CASSEGQGLGLRQPQHF
-	-	TRBV12-2	CASRPSSGGEAYEQYF
-	-	TRBV24-1	CAISSYNEQFF
TRBD2	-	TRBV13	CASSKRSGGASYEQYF
-	-	TRBV30	CAWSVQARDTQYF
TRBD1	-	TRBV9	CASTTAGQGGSGYTF
-	-	TRBV28	CASSGAGEKLFF
TRBD1	-	TRBV15	CATSRGTGVAEAFF
-	-	TRBV19	CASSMGGGPQHF
TRBD1	few	TRBV18	CASSPPTGGATNEKLFF
TRBD1	-	TRBV6-5	CASSLRDRGQEQYF
-	-	TRBV10-1	CASSDQRSYEQYF
-	-	TRBV18	CASLRVRDTEAFF
-	once	TRBV10-3	CAISETGQNSPLHF
TRBD1	once	TRBV9	CASSDNRGSGGYTF
TRBD2	once	TRBV28	CASSFTGGGNTGELFF